A single sample gave rise to the 21 T cell receptor beta chains below, sequenced in a study of cytomegalovirus exposure and HLA in healthy donors. A multiplex PCR was run with 60 Vbeta primers and 13 Jbeta primers. TCRdb's copy holds only in-frame clones and misses some; the assay was immunoSEQ multiplex PCR. The sample gives some 150,000 clones, 70% to 80% of which show up once; under 1.5% is in the top ten. Sequenced input: PBMCs. The receptor source for this set is a man aged 55 to 69 in good health and CMV-seronegative.

The rearrangement links TRBV7-3 to TRBJ2-3; possibly TRBD1 for D (5 bases). There are 16 residues in the CDR3. Germline values: CDR1 SGHTA, CDR2 FQGTGA. Trimming removed 4 bases at V and 3 bases at J, with 17 bases between. The CDR3 reads CASSSRSAGRTDTQYF. CDR3 bases: TGTGCCAGCAGCTCCCGGTCGGCAGGGCGAACAGATACGCAGTATTTT.

CDR3 protein: CASTAGYEQYF. CDR3 bases: TGTGCCAGCACGGCGGGCTACGAGCAGTACTTC. The J gene is TRBJ2-7, the V gene TRBV6-5; D possibly corresponds to TRBD2 (5 bases). V shed 7 bases and J shed 3 bases, with 7 bases lying between them. Germline-derived CDR1 and CDR2 are MNHEY and SVGAGI. The CDR3 is 11 residues long.

The chain has TRBV7-7 and TRBJ2-2; tentatively, D is TRBD1 (5 bases). V dropped 5 bases and J dropped 7 bases, with 14 bases sitting between them. The CDR3 covers 14 residues. CDR1 and CDR2 from the germline V gene are SSHAT and FNYEAQ (reference sequence). The CDR3 region is CASSPRVGDGELFF. CDR3 nucleotides: TGTGCCAGCAGCCCTAGGGTAGGGGACGGGGAGCTGTTTTTT.

V gene TRBV5-1 combines with J gene TRBJ2-1, with 7 bases aligning to TRBD2. Trimming removed 0 bases from V and 2 bases from J; junction bases left unmatched: 2. The CDR3 length is 15 residues. The germline gives CDR1 SGHRS, CDR2 YFSETQ. This chain's CDR3 is CASSLDGTTYNEQFF. The CDR3 nucleotides read TGCGCCAGCAGCTTGGACGGGACTACCTACAATGAGCAGTTCTTC.

The gene calls are TRBV10-3 and TRBJ2-3; 9 positions agree with TRBD2. The CDR3 runs 17 residues. Germline-derived CDR1 and CDR2 are ENHRY and SYGVKD. The V and J ends lost 5 bases and 4 bases, in that order; junction bases with no gene match: 13. CDR3 sequence (DNA): TGTGCCATCAGTTCTTCCGAGGCGGGGGGGCATCCAGATACGCAGTATTTT. Translating gives CAISSSEAGGHPDTQYF.

The table lists this clone with a few counts. The CDR3 DNA is TGCACCAGCAGCCAAGTGGGGGATGATACTATAGCGGGCAATCAGCCCCAGCATTTT. It specifies CTSSQVGDDTIAGNQPQHF. The chain carries TRBV1 and TRBJ1-5. TRBV1 is a recognized pseudogene. This CDR3 has 19 residues.

The chain couples TRBV30 to TRBJ1-1; TRBD1 matches at 9 bases. The CDR3 is 18 amino acids. Germline values: CDR1 GTSNPN, CDR2 SVGIG (reference sequence). V gave up 2 bases and J gave up 3 bases; unmatched junction bases: 16. CDR3 residues: CAWSFFPPGQGGDTEAFF. CDR3 sequence (DNA): TGTGCCTGGAGTTTTTTTCCCCCGGGACAGGGAGGGGACACTGAAGCTTTCTTT.

The V call is TRBV7-9, the J call TRBJ2-5, with 11 bases aligning to TRBD2. The ends lost 8 bases at V and 0 bases at J; junction bases unmatched: 11. CDR3 length: 17 amino acids. Germline CDR1 SEHNR, CDR2 FQNEAQ (reference sequence). CDR3 protein: CASSLASGRSYQETQYF. The CDR3 nucleotides read TGTGCCAGCTCACTCGCTAGCGGGAGGTCGTACCAAGAGACCCAGTACTTC.

The V call is TRBV27, the J call TRBJ2-1; D gene uncertain. V dropped 2 bases and J dropped 7 bases, with 15 bases sitting between them. The CDR3 is made up of 15 amino acids. Germline loops: CDR1 MNHEY, CDR2 SMNVEV (reference sequence). CDR3 DNA sequence: TGTGCCAGCAGTTTACTAGATGCGACGTTGAATGAGCAGTTCTTC. As protein: CASSLLDATLNEQFF.

This clone has only a few counts. This chain uses TRBV11-2 with TRBJ1-6; 8 bases are a match to TRBD1. CDR1 is SGHAT, CDR2 FQNNGV, per germline. This CDR3 comprises 14 residues. V dropped 1 base and J dropped 10; count of bases not matched to a gene: 3. The CDR3 DNA reads as TGTGCCAGCAGCTTAGGGACAGGGAAATCACCCCTCCACTTT. Translation gives CASSLGTGKSPLHF.

This clone has only a few counts. The J gene is TRBJ2-3, the V gene TRBV7-9; 8 bases agree with TRBD2. The trim removed 8 bases at V and 3 bases at J, leaving 13 bases unmatched. CDR1 and CDR2 from the germline V gene are SEHNR and FQNEAQ (reference sequence). The CDR3 is made up of 16 amino acids. The CDR3 DNA reads TGTGCCAGCTCCCCGGGTAGCGGGGCCCTTACAGATACGCAGTATTTT. Protein product: CASSPGSGALTDTQYF. The variable domain in full, completed from reference TRBV7-9 and TRBJ2-3, reads DTGVSQNPRHKITKRGQNVTFRCDPISEHNRLYWYRQTLGQGPEFLTYFQNEAQLEKSRLLSDRFSAERPKGSFSTLEIQRTEQGDSAMYLCASSPGSGALTDTQYFGPGTRLTVL.

The count of this clone is one. As DNA, the CDR3 is TGTGCCAGCAGTCTACTATCCAGGGCAGAAGAGCAGTACTTC. Its protein is CASSLLSRAEEQYF. This chain uses TRBV27 with TRBJ2-7; D might be TRBD1 (5 bases). The V gene's germline CDR1 is MNHEY and CDR2 SMNVEV (reference sequence). Trimming shortened V by 5 bases and J by 7 bases, and 18 bases separated the two germline ends. The CDR3 has 14 residues.

With respect to this clone: An end of the junction differs from the germline gene, which may be a read error. V and J are TRBV7-9 and TRBJ2-7, with D perhaps matching TRBD1 (6 bases). The CDR3 is 12 residues long. Per germline, CDR1 SEHNR and CDR2 FQNEAQ (reference sequence). The CDR3 nucleotides read TGTTCCAGCAGCTCACAGGGCTACGAGCAGTACTTC. It is translated as CSSSSQGYEQYF.

This clone was detected only once. This chain uses TRBV9 with TRBJ2-2; D possibly corresponds to TRBD2 (6 bases). CDR3 size: 18 residues. With 1 base removed from V and 7 bases from J, the gap between germline ends came to 23 bases. Germline loops: CDR1 SGDLS, CDR2 YYNGEE. The CDR3 DNA follows: TGTGCCAGCAGCGTACGGTTTAGCGGACTACAATGGGACGGGGAGCTGTTTTTT. Protein product: CASSVRFSGLQWDGELFF.

CDR3 sequence reads: CASSAGTGERNQPQHF. As DNA, the CDR3 is TGTGCCAGCTCAGCTGGGACAGGGGAGCGCAATCAGCCCCAGCATTTT. The chain links TRBV18 to TRBJ1-5; 10 bases align to TRBD1. Germline V gives CDR1 KGHSH, CDR2 LQKENI. After removal of 5 bases from V and 2 bases from J, the junction contained 6 bases not matched to a gene. CDR3 length: 16 residues.

CDR3 loop: CASRLGLAGYEQFF. The CDR3 DNA reads as TGTGCCAGCAGGCTCGGACTAGCGGGGTATGAGCAGTTCTTC. V and J are TRBV28 and TRBJ2-1; 12 bases agree with TRBD2. The germline V gene encodes CDR1 MDHEN and CDR2 SYDVKM. This CDR3 has 14 amino acids. J gave up 8 bases and V 6 bases, and 5 bases lay outside the gene matches.

This clone has just a few counts. The chain carries TRBV15 and TRBJ1-4; D call uncertain. The CDR3 runs 15 residues. V was clipped by 1 base and J by 4 bases, with 10 bases between them. Looked up from germline, CDR1 is LNHNV and CDR2 is YYDKDF (reference sequence). The CDR3 region has the DNA TGTGCCACCAGCAGAGGTCAAGGAGGTAATGAAAAACTGTTTTTT. Its translation: CATSRGQGGNEKLFF.

This sequence joins TRBV6-5 and TRBJ2-4, with D perhaps TRBD1 (5 bases). The CDR3 runs to 15 residues. Germline lookup yields CDR1 MNHEY and CDR2 SVGAGI. V lost 3 bases to trimming and J lost 8 bases, with 17 bases between them. The chain's CDR3 is CASSYGAPSADIQYF. DNA of the CDR3: TGTGCCAGCAGTTATGGGGCCCCTTCCGCAGACATTCAGTACTTC.

This chain joins TRBV28 and TRBJ1-3; tentative D call: TRBD1 (5 bases). The germline V and J ends were trimmed by 11 bases and 0 bases, with 14 bases remaining between them. CDR3 size: 14 residues. Germline V gene sequence: CDR1 MDHEN, CDR2 SYDVKM. The CDR3, as DNA: TGTGCCGTGCAGACAGTTAACTCTGGAAACACCATATATTTT. This sequence encodes CAVQTVNSGNTIYF.

The rearrangement joins TRBV27 to TRBJ2-7; tentative D call: TRBD2 (5 bases). This CDR3 region has 14 residues. Germline values: CDR1 MNHEY, CDR2 SMNVEV (reference sequence). V was cut by 3 bases and J by 2 bases, with 11 bases left in between. This chain's CDR3 is CASSFVSGAYEQYF. DNA of the CDR3: TGTGCCAGCAGTTTTGTATCCGGGGCCTACGAGCAGTACTTC.

In DNA, the CDR3 is TGTGCCAGCAGTGAAGGGCAGGGGCAGCCCCAGCATTTT. This encodes CASSEGQGQPQHF. This rearrangement joins TRBV2 to TRBJ1-5; a weak D match, TRBD1 (6 bases). The CDR3 has 13 residues. In germline, CDR1 is SNHLY, CDR2 FYNNEI. V shed 1 base and J shed 7 bases, with 8 bases lying between them.